The clone carrying this T cell receptor beta chain occurred many times. The antigen is undetermined. RNA transcripts were the template for amplifying TCR beta CDR3 regions. TCR CDR3 regions were first amplified by RT-PCR with HTBI primers. One entry per CDR3 protein, called by TCRdb with MiXCR from the multiplex PCR reads. The sample has hundreds of thousands of distinct CDR3 sequences, approximately 14% seen once. Trimming took off 7 bases at V and 6 bases at J, with 22 bases between the two ends. The CDR3 covers 15 residues. CDR1 is SGHRS, CDR2 YFSETQ, per germline. Uncontrolled infection, other autoimmune disease, pregnancy or lactation led to exclusion. The source of the sample is a study of T cells in Graves' hyperthyroidism and ophthalmopathy. Turning to the study itself: Blood from the periphery was taken at initial diagnosis, before any treatment. Findings and caveats of the study: A 13 V-J signature model discriminated ophthalmopathy versus stable hyperthyroidism.

The clonotype originates from a man younger than 35 with Graves' ophthalmopathy. The sequencing input was blood. This chain uses TRBV5-1 with TRBJ1-1, with D possibly being TRBD1 (5 bases). CDR3 DNA sequence: TGCGCCAGCGCTCCGGGACGATACTCTGGGGCTGAAGCTTTCTTT. Protein: CASAPGRYSGAEAFF.